These 5 T cell receptor beta chains were all obtained from the same sample, sequenced in a study of CD8+ T cells in alopecia areata. As the sequencing template, cDNA was produced by extracting RNA and reverse transcribing it. Some clones are missing from TCRdb's copy, which holds only in-frame ones; the method was immunoSEQ multiplex PCR. The table includes some 150,000 clones, 86% detected once. The treatment: oral pan-JAK inhibitor, 5-10 mg twice daily. The starting material was CD8+ T cells sorted from blood, obtained at week 4, from a patient treated with tofacitinib. The source of these receptors is a human donor with alopecia areata.

The CDR3 DNA reads as TGTGCCAGCAGCCATCCGGGGACAGGGGTCGATGAGCAGTTCTTC. Protein product: CASSHPGTGVDEQFF. This sequence joins TRBV5-6 and TRBJ2-1, with 10 nucleotides matching TRBD1. The CDR3 has 15 residues. V gave up 4 bases and J gave up 8 bases; unmatched junction bases: 9. Germline V gives CDR1 SGHDT, CDR2 YYEEEE. The entire variable domain, with the rest obtained from reference TRBV5-6 and TRBJ2-1, is as follows: DAGVTQSPTHLIKTRGQQVTLRCSPKSGHDTVSWYQQALGQGPQFIFQYYEEEERQRGNFPDRFSGHQFPNYSSELNVNALLLGDSALYLCASSHPGTGVDEQFFGPGTRLTVL.

The DNA of the CDR3 is TGCAGCGTCCTTACCGGGACAGGGACCGAGCAGTACTTC. Translated: CSVLTGTGTEQYF. The chain links TRBV29-1 to TRBJ2-7; 9 bases agree with TRBD1. The CDR3 loop spans 13 amino acids. CDR1 SQVTM and CDR2 ANQGSEA come from the germline V gene. The J segment lost 6 bases and the V segment lost 6 bases, leaving 9 bases of the junction unmatched.

The chain employs TRBV10-3 and TRBJ2-7; D ambiguous. The CDR3 runs 12 residues. V lost 7 bases and J lost 2, with 9 bases in between. In germline, CDR1 is ENHRY, CDR2 SYGVKD. CDR3 coding DNA: TGTGCCATCAAGGGTGAGACCTACGAGCAGTACTTC. It is translated as CAIKGETYEQYF.

The CDR3 DNA reads as TGTGCCAGCAGCTCATCTGGGAAACCAGCCTACACCTTC. Encoded protein: CASSSSGKPAYTF. The genes are TRBV5-6 and TRBJ1-2; D is uncertain. The ends were cut back, 3 bases at V and 10 bases at J, with 16 bases in the middle. CDR3 size: 13 residues. CDR1 is SGHDT, CDR2 YYEEEE, per germline.

V gene TRBV19 combines with J gene TRBJ1-2; unclear D gene. In germline, CDR1 is LNHDA, CDR2 SQIVND (reference sequence). The CDR3 has 12 amino acids. Trimming left V 9 bases short and J 2 bases short, with 10 bases between. The CDR3 spells CASQGQNYGYTF. CDR3 sequence (DNA): TGTGCCAGCCAAGGGCAGAACTATGGCTACACCTTC.